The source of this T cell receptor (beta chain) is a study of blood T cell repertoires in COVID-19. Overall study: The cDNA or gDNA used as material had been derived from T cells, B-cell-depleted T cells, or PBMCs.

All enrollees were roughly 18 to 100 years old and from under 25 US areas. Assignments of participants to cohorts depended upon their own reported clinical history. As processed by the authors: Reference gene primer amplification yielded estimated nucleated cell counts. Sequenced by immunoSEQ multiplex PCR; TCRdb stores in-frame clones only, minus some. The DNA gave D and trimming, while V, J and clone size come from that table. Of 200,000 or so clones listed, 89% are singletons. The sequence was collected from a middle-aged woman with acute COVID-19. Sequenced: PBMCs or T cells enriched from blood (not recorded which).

CDR3 protein: CASSEERVATNEKLFF. The CDR3 bases are TGTGCCAGCAGTGAGGAGAGGGTAGCAACTAATGAAAAACTGTTTTTT. The V and J genes are TRBV2 and TRBJ1-4; D not resolved. Germline CDR1 and CDR2: SNHLY and FYNNEI. The V and J ends lost 3 bases and 0 bases respectively, with 11 bases between them. This CDR3 comprises 16 residues.